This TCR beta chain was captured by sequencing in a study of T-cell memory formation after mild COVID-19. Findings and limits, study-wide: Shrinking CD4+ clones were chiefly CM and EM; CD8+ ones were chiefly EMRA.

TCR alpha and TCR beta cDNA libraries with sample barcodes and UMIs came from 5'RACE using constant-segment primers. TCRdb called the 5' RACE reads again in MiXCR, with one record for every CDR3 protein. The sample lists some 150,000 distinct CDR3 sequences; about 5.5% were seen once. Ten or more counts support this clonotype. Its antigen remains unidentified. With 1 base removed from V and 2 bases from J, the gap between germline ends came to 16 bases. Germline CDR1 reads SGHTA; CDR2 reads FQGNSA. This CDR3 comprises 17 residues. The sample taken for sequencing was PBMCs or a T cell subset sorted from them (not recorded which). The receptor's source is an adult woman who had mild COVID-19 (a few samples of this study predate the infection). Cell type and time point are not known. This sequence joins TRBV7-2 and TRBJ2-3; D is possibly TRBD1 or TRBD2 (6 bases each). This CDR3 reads CASSLGLRGAITDTQYF. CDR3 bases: TGTGCCAGCAGCTTAGGGCTGAGGGGGGCCATCACAGATACGCAGTATTTT.